This TCR beta chain was sequenced in a study of shared clonotypes between healthy human individuals. Study information: Researchers assigned three CD4 naive, three CD4 memory, two CD8 naive and one CD8 memory plate to each donor.

CDR3 length equals 13 residues. V lost 11 bases, J lost 2 bases, and 7 bases stayed unmatched. The germline V gene has CDR1 ENHRY and CDR2 SYGVKD. The assay was immunoSEQ multiplex PCR, and TCRdb's table has in-frame clones only and misses some. The sample includes about 600,000 clones, approximately 97% of them seen just once. Sequenced material: naive CD4+ T cells sorted from blood. Indicated subset: CD45RA+ positively selected. The TCR was taken from a woman aged 25 to 39 in good health. The chain carries TRBV10-3 and TRBJ2-7, with 9 bases fitting TRBD1. DNA of the CDR3: TGTGCCTCCAGGGGGACAGGGCCCTACGAGCAGTACTTC. This codes for CASRGTGPYEQYF.